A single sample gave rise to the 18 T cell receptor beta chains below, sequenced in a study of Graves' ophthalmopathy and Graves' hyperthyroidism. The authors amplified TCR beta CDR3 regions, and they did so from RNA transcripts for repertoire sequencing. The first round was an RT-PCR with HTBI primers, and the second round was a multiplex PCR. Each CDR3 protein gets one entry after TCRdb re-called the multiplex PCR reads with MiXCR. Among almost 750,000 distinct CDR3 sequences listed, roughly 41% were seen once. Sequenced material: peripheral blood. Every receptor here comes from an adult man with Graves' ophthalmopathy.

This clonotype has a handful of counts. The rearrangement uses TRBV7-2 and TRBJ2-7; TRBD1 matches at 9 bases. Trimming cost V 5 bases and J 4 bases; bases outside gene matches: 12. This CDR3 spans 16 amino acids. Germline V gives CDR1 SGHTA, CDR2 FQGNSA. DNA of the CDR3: TGTGCCAGCAGCAGGAAATCCGGGACAGGGTGGTACGAGCAGTACTTC. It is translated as CASSRKSGTGWYEQYF.

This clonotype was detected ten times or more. The CDR3 spells CASSGRQPNYGYTF. The CDR3 DNA reads as TGTGCCAGCAGTGGACGTCAGCCTAACTATGGCTACACCTTC. The chain carries TRBV2 and TRBJ1-2; no firm D call. This CDR3 has 14 amino acids. CDR1 is SNHLY and CDR2 is FYNNEI in the germline V gene. V was pared by 4 bases and J by 0 bases, with 9 bases between.

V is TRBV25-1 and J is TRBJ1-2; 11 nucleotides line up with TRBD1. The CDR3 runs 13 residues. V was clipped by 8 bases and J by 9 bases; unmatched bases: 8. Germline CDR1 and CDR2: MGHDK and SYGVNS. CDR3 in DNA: TGTGCCAGCTCACCGGACAGGGGGCAAAGCTACACCTTC. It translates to CASSPDRGQSYTF.

The DNA for the CDR3 is TGTGCCAGCAGCTTAGATCTGGGAGTAATGAGCTCCTACGAGCAGTACTTC. Translated: CASSLDLGVMSSYEQYF. The rearrangement joins TRBV11-2 to TRBJ2-7, with D possibly TRBD2 on 5 matching bases. There are 17 residues in the CDR3. CDR1 SGHAT and CDR2 FQNNGV come from the germline V gene. V dropped 0 bases and J dropped 0 bases, with 15 bases sitting between them.

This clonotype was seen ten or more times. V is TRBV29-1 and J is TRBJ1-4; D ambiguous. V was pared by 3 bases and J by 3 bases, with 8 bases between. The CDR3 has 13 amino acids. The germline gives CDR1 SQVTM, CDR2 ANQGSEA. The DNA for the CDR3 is TGCAGCGTTGATCAGGTTTCTAATGAAAAACTGTTTTTT. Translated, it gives CSVDQVSNEKLFF.

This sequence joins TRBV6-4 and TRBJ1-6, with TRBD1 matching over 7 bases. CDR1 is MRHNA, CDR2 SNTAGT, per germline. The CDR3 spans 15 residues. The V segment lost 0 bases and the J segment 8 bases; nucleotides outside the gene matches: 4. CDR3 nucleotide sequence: TGTGCCAGCAGTGACTCCGGGACAGTTTATTCACCCCTCCACTTT. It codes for CASSDSGTVYSPLHF.

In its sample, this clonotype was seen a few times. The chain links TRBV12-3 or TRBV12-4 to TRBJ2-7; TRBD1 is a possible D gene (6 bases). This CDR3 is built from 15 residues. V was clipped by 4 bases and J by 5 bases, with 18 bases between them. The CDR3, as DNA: TGTGCCAGCAGTTCTAGGGTCACAGGGTTAAACGAGCAGTACTTC. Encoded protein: CASSSRVTGLNEQYF.

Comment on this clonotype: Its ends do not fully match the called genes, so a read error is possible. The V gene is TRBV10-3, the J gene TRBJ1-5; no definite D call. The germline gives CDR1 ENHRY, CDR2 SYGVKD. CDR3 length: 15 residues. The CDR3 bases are TGTGCCAGCAGTTACCTTGGTCCAGCCGATCAGCCCCAGCATTTT. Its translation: CASSYLGPADQPQHF.

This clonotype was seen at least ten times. The CDR3 protein is CSANENYGYTF. The CDR3 DNA follows: TGCAGTGCTAACGAAAACTATGGCTACACCTTC. The chain combines TRBV20-1 with TRBJ1-2; no reliable D call. There are 11 residues in the CDR3. Trimming took 4 bases from V and 2 from J, leaving 5 bases between them. Germline CDR1 DFQATT, CDR2 SNEGSKA (reference sequence).

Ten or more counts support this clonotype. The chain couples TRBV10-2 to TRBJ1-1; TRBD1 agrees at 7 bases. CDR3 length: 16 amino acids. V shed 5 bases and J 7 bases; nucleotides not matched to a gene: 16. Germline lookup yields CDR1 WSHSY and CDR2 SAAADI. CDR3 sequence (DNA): TGCGCCAGCAGTCCGATGGAGTTGACAGGGACTAATGAAGCTTTCTTT. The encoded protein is CASSPMELTGTNEAFF.

CDR3 sequence reads: CASTAGTNDGYTF. The CDR3 DNA sequence: TGTGCCAGTACCGCCGGGACAAACGATGGCTACACCTTC. The rearrangement uses TRBV19 and TRBJ1-2, with D perhaps TRBD1 (6 bases). The CDR3 covers 13 residues. Looked up from germline, CDR1 is LNHDA and CDR2 is SQIVND (reference sequence). V was shortened by 7 bases and J by 6 bases, with 15 bases between the two germline ends.

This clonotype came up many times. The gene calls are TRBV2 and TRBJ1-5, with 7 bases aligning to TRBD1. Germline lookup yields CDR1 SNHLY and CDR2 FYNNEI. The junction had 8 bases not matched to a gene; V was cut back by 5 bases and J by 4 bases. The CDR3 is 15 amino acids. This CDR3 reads CASSPRQGWNQPQHF. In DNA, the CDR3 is TGTGCCAGCAGTCCACGACAGGGTTGGAATCAGCCCCAGCATTTT.

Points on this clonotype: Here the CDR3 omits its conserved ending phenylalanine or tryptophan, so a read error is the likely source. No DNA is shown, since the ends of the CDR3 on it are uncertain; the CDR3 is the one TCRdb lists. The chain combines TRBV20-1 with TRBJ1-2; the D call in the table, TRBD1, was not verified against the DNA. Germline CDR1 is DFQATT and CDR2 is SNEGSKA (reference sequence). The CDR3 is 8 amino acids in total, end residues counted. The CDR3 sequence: CSAKTGTG.

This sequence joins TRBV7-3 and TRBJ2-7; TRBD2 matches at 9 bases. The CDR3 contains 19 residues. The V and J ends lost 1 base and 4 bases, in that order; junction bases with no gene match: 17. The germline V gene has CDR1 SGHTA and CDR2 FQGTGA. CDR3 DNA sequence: TGTGCCAGCAGCTTAAGGCCCTCGGTCTGGGCTAGCGGGGAATACGAGCAGTACTTC. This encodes CASSLRPSVWASGEYEQYF.

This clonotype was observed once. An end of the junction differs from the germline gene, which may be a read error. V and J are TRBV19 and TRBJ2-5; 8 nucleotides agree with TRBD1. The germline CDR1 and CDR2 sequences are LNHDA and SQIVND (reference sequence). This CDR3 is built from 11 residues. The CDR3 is CASSRDPGQDF. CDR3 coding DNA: TGTGCCAGTAGTAGAGACCCGGGACAGGACTTC.

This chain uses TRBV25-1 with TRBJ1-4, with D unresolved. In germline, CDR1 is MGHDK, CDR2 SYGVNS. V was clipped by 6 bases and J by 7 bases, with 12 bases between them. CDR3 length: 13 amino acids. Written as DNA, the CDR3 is TGTGCCAGCAGCTTCGGGGATGGTGAAAAACTGTTTTTT. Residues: CASSFGDGEKLFF.

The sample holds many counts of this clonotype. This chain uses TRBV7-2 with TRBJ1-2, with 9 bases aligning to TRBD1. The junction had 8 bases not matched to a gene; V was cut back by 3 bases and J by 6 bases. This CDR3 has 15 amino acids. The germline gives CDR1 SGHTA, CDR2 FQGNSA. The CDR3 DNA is TGTGCCAGCAGCTTCAACAGGGGGCGGTCGGATGGCTACACCTTC. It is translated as CASSFNRGRSDGYTF.

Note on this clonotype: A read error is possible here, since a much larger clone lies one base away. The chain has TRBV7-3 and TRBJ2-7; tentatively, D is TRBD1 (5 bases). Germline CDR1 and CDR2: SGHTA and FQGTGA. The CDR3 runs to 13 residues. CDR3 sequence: CVSSPTGADEQYF. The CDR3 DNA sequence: TGTGTCAGCAGCCCCACAGGAGCAGACGAGCAGTACTTC.